This T cell receptor beta chain comes out of a study of T cell changes during pregnancy in multiple sclerosis. V was pared by 2 bases and J by 6 bases, with 14 bases between. Germline V gene sequence: CDR1 LNHNV, CDR2 YYDKDF (reference sequence). The CDR3 is 14 residues long. Data came from immunoSEQ multiplex PCR; TCRdb stores just in-frame clones and leaves some out. Of 35,000 or so clones listed, 91% were seen once; the top ten hold about 3%. This TCR came from a female donor in good health, enrolled as a control in a pregnancy study. The specimen was CD4+ T cells from peripheral blood mononuclear cells, collected in the third trimester of pregnancy. The chain links TRBV15 to TRBJ2-7, with D maybe TRBD1 (6 bases). The CDR3 bases are TGTGCCACCAGCAGAAGACAGGAACGGAGCGAGCAGTACTTC. This codes for CATSRRQERSEQYF.